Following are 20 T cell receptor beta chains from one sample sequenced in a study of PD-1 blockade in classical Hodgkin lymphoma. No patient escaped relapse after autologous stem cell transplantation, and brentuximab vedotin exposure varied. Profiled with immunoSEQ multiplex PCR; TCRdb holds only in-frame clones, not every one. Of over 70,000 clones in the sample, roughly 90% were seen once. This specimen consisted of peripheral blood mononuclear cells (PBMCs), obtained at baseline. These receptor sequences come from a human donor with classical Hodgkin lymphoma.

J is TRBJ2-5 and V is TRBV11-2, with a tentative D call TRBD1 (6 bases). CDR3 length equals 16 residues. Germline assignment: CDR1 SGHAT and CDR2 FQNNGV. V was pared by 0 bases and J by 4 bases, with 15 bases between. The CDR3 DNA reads TGTGCCAGCAGCTTAGATCTCAGGGGTAGTGCAGAGACCCAGTACTTC. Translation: CASSLDLRGSAETQYF.

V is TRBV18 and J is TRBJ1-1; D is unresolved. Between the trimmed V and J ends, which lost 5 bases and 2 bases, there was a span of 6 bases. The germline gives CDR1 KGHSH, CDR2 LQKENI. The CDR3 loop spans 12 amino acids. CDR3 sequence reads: CASSASNTEAFF. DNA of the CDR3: TGTGCCAGCTCAGCCAGCAACACTGAAGCTTTCTTT.

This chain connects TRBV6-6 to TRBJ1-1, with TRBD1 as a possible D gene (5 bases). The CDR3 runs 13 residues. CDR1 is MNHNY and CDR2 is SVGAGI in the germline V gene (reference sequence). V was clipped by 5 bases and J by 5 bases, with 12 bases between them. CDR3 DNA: TGTGCCAGCAGTGTCGCAGGGAAAACTGAAGCTTTCTTT. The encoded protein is CASSVAGKTEAFF.

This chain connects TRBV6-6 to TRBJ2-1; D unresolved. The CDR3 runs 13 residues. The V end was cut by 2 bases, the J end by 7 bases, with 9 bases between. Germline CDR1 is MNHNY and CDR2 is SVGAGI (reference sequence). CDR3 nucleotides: TGTGCCAGCAGTTACGTGTTCATGAATGAGCAGTTCTTC. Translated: CASSYVFMNEQFF.

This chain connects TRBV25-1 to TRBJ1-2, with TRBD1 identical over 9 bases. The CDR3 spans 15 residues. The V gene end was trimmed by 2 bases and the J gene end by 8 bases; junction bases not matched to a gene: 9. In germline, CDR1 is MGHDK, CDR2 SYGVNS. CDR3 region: CASSELPDRGEGYTF. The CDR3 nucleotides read TGTGCCAGCAGTGAACTTCCTGACAGGGGGGAAGGCTACACCTTC.

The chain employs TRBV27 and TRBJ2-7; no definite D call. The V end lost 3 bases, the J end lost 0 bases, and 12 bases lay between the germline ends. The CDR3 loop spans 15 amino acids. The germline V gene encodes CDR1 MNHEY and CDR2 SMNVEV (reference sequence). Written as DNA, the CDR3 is TGTGCCAGCAGTTTGAGTACTTCCCTCTCCTACGAGCAGTACTTC. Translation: CASSLSTSLSYEQYF.

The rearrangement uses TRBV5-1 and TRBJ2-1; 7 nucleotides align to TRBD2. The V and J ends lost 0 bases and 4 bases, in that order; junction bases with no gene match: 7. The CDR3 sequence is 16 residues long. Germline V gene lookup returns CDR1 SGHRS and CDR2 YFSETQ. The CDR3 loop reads CASSLAGSGGYNEQFF. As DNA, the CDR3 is TGCGCCAGCAGCTTGGCCGGATCGGGAGGTTACAATGAGCAGTTCTTC. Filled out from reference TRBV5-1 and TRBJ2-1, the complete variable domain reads KAGVTQTPRYLIKTRGQQVTLSCSPISGHRSVSWYQQTPGQGLQFLFEYFSETQRNKGNFPGRFSGRQFSNSRSEMNVSTLELGDSALYLCASSLAGSGGYNEQFFGPGTRLTVL.

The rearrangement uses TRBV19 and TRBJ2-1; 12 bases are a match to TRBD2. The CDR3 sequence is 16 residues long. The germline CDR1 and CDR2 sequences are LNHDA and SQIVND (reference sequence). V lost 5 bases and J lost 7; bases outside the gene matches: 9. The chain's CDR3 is CASSVQGLAGGNEQFF. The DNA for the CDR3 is TGTGCCAGTAGTGTGCAGGGACTAGCGGGCGGGAATGAGCAGTTCTTC.

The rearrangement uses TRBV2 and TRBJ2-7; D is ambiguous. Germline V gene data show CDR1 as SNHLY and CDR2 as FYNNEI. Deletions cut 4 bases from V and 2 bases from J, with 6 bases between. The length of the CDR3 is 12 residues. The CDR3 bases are TGTGCCAGCAGTGCCCCCACCTACGAGCAGTACTTC. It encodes CASSAPTYEQYF.

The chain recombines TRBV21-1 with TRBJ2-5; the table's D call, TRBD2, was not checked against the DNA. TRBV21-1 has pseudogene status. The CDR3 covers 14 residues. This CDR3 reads CASRVSGSGETQYF. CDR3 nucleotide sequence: TGTGCCAGCAGGGTTAGCGGGAGTGGGGAGACCCAGTACTTC.

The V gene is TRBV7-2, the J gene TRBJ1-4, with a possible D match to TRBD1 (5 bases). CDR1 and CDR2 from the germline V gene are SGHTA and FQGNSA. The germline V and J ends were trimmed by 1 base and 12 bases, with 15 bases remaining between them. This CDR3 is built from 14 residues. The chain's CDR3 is CASSLVGHPKELFF. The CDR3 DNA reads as TGTGCCAGCAGCTTAGTGGGGCACCCGAAAGAACTGTTTTTT.

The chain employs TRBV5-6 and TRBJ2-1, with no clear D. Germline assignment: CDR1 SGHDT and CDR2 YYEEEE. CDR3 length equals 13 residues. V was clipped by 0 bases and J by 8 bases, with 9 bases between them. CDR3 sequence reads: CASSLGRVDEQFF. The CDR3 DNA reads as TGTGCCAGCAGCTTGGGCCGGGTTGATGAGCAGTTCTTC. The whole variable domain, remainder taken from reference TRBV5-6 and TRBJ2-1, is DAGVTQSPTHLIKTRGQQVTLRCSPKSGHDTVSWYQQALGQGPQFIFQYYEEEERQRGNFPDRFSGHQFPNYSSELNVNALLLGDSALYLCASSLGRVDEQFFGPGTRLTVL.

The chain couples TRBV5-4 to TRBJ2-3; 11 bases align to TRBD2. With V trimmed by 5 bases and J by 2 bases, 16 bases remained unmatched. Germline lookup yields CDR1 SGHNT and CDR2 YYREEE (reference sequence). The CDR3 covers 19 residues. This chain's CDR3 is CASSAGTSGFPQFTDTQYF. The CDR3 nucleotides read TGTGCCAGCAGTGCCGGGACTAGCGGCTTCCCCCAATTCACAGATACGCAGTATTTT.

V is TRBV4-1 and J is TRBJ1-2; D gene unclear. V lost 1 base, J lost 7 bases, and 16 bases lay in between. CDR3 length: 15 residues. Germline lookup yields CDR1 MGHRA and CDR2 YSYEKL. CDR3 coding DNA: TGCGCCAGCAGCCAAGTGACCAGGACGGGCTCTGGCTACACCTTC. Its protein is CASSQVTRTGSGYTF.

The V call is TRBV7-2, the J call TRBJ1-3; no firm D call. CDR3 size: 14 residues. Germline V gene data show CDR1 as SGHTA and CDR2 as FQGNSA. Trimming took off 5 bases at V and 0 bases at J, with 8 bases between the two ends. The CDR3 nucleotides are TGTGCCAGCAGCGACGGGTCCTCTGGAAACACCATATATTTT. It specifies CASSDGSSGNTIYF. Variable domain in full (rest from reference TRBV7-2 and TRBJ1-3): GAGVSQSPSNKVTEKGKDVELRCDPISGHTALYWYRQSLGQGLEFLIYFQGNSAPDKSGLPSDRFSAERTGGSVSTLTIQRTQQEDSAVYLCASSDGSSGNTIYFGEGSWLTVV.

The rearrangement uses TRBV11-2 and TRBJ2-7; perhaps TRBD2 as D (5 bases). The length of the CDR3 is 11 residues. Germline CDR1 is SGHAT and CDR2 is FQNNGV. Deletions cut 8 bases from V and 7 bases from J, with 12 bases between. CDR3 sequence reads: CASGLMREQYF. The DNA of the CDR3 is TGTGCCAGCGGACTGATGCGGGAGCAGTACTTC.

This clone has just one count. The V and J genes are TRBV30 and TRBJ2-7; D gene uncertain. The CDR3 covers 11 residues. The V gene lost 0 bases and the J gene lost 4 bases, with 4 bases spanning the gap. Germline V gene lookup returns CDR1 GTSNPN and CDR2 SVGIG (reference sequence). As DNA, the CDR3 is TGTGCCTGGAGTGTACTGTACGAGCAGTACTTC. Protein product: CAWSVLYEQYF. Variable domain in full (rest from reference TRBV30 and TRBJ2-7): SQTIHQWPATLVQPVGSPLSLECTVEGTSNPNLYWYRQAAGRGLQLLFYSVGIGQISSEVPQNLSASRPQDRQFILSSKKLLLSDSGFYLCAWSVLYEQYFGPGTRLTVT.

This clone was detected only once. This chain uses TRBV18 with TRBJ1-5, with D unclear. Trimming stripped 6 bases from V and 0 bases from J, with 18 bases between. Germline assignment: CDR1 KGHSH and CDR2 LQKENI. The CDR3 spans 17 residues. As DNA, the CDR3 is TGTGCCAGCTCCCCCTTGCGACACTTTGATAGCAATCAGCCCCAGCATTTT. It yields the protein CASSPLRHFDSNQPQHF.

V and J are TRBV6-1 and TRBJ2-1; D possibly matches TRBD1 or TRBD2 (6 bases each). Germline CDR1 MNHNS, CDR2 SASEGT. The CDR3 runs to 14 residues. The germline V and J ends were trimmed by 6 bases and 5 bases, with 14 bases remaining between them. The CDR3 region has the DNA TGTGCCAGCAGGGCCCGGCGGGACAACAATGAGCAGTTCTTC. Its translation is CASRARRDNNEQFF.

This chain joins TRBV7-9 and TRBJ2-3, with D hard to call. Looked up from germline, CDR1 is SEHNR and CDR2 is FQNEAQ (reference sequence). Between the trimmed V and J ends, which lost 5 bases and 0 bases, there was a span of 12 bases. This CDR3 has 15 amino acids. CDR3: CASSQLSASTDTQYF. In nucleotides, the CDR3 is TGTGCCAGCAGCCAGCTGAGTGCTAGCACAGATACGCAGTATTTT.